The 25 T cell receptor beta chains below come from one sample, sequenced in a study of blood T cells in healthy people across ages. Through a sample-barcoded 5' primer and a J-beta primer mix, a second PCR was run for roughly 6 to 12 cycles. MiXCR, run by TCRdb on the 5' RACE reads, gives a single entry per CDR3 protein. This sample has about 1,500,000 distinct CDR3 sequences, with about 30% found just once. Sequenced material: blood. The receptors derive from a woman aged 25 to 39 in good health.

Written as DNA, the CDR3 is TGCAGTGCTATAGGACTAGCGGGAGGGAGGTACGAGCAGTACTTC. It is translated as CSAIGLAGGRYEQYF. This chain links TRBV20-1 with TRBJ2-7, with 15 bases aligning to TRBD2. This CDR3 is built from 15 residues. Per the germline V gene, CDR1 is DFQATT and CDR2 is SNEGSKA (reference sequence). J lost 4 bases, V lost 4 bases, and 5 bases had no gene match.

This clonotype was recorded a few times. The rearrangement joins TRBV7-9 to TRBJ2-4; unclear D gene. Germline CDR1 SEHNR, CDR2 FQNEAQ (reference sequence). This CDR3 has 12 residues. Trimming removed 2 bases from V and 8 bases from J, with 7 bases in between. The CDR3: CASSLYADIQYF. Written as DNA, the CDR3 is TGTGCCAGCAGCTTATATGCGGACATTCAGTACTTC.

The rearrangement uses TRBV27 and TRBJ2-5, with a possible D match to TRBD2 (7 bases). Near its end, the DNA agrees better with TRBJ2-7, so the J call may be wrong. The CDR3 consists of 14 residues. Germline CDR1 is MNHEY and CDR2 is SMNVEV (reference sequence). This CDR3 is CASSLYAGEGEQYF. CDR3 DNA sequence: TGTGCCAGCAGTTTATACGCAGGGGAGGGCGAGCAGTACTTC.

This clonotype was counted a few times. A much larger clonotype is one base distant, so this may be a read error. The rearrangement joins TRBV6-2 or TRBV6-3 to TRBJ2-7, with TRBD2 matching over 8 bases. In germline, CDR1 is MNHEY, CDR2 SVGEGT. The CDR3 runs 15 residues. V shed 7 bases, J shed 1 base, and the junction held 9 bases outside the gene matches. The CDR3, as DNA: TGTGCCAGCAAGGCGGGGACTAGTGAATCCTACGAGCAGTACTTC. Translating it yields CASKAGTSESYEQYF.

Concerning this clonotype: A read error may account for a junction end that differs from germline. The V call is TRBV7-9, the J call TRBJ2-5; a weak D match, TRBD1 (6 bases). Germline assignment: CDR1 SEHNR and CDR2 FQNEAQ (reference sequence). The CDR3 runs 16 residues. CDR3 DNA sequence: TGTGCCGGCAGCCTTCATTACAGGGAGAGTGGAGAGACCCAGTACTTC. Its protein product is CAGSLHYRESGETQYF.

The chain recombines TRBV3-1 with TRBJ1-1; 7 bases line up with TRBD1. CDR1 and CDR2 (germline): LGHDT, YNNKEL (reference sequence). The length of the CDR3 is 15 residues. V lost 3 bases to trimming and J lost 4 bases; unmatched junction nucleotides: 8. CDR3 sequence: CASSHRQGAATEAFF. In DNA form, the CDR3 reads TGTGCCAGCAGCCATCGACAGGGTGCAGCCACTGAAGCTTTCTTT. Based on the CDR3 plus reference TRBV3-1 and TRBJ1-1, the full variable domain is DTAVSQTPKYLVTQMGNDKSIKCEQNLGHDTMYWYKQDSKKFLKIMFSYNNKELIINETVPNRFSPKSPDKAHLNLHINSLELGDSAVYFCASSHRQGAATEAFFGQGTRLTVV.

This clonotype was detected ten times or more. The chain has TRBV7-9 and TRBJ2-1; TRBD1 agrees at 9 bases. The V gene end was trimmed by 4 bases and the J gene end by 8 bases; junction bases not matched to a gene: 12. The CDR3 spans 16 residues. The germline gives CDR1 SEHNR, CDR2 FQNEAQ (reference sequence). In DNA, the CDR3 is TGTGCCAGCAGCTCAAGACAGGGGGGGTTTTCGGATGAGCAGTTCTTC. It yields the protein CASSSRQGGFSDEQFF.

The rearrangement links TRBV4-1 to TRBJ2-3, with D maybe TRBD2 (6 bases). Germline V lookup: CDR1 MGHRA, CDR2 YSYEKL. The CDR3 is made up of 13 amino acids. V lost 1 base, J lost 6 bases, and 8 bases lay in between. The CDR3 loop reads CASSQAGRDTQYF. The DNA for the CDR3 is TGCGCCAGCAGCCAAGCGGGGAGGGATACGCAGTATTTT.

This clonotype was counted a few times. The chain employs TRBV20-1 and TRBJ2-5, with D unclear. This CDR3 is 14 amino acids long. Trimming left V 0 bases short and J 0 bases short, with 8 bases between. CDR1 and CDR2 from the germline V gene are DFQATT and SNEGSKA (reference sequence). DNA for the CDR3: TGCAGTGCTAGAGATGGTAGTTACCAAGAGACCCAGTACTTC. Protein sequence: CSARDGSYQETQYF.

This clonotype showed up just a few times. The chain links TRBV27 to TRBJ2-4; 10 bases map to TRBD2. This CDR3 is built from 16 residues. CDR1 and CDR2 from the germline V gene are MNHEY and SMNVEV (reference sequence). V dropped 6 bases and J dropped 1; count of bases not matched to a gene: 6. CDR3 sequence reads: CASRRSGRGAKNIQYF. For the CDR3, the DNA is TGTGCCAGCAGACGGAGCGGGAGGGGGGCCAAAAACATTCAGTACTTC.

In regard to this clonotype: At one boundary the junction diverges from the germline segment, which might be a read error. The rearrangement uses TRBV5-1 and TRBJ2-1, with D tentatively TRBD1 (5 bases). The germline CDR1 and CDR2 sequences are SGHRS and YFSETQ. This CDR3 region has 15 residues. This chain's CDR3 is CVSSLEWGRDNEQFF. CDR3 nucleotides: TGCGTCAGCAGCTTGGAATGGGGCAGGGACAATGAGCAGTTCTTC.

This clonotype was found many times. V gene TRBV5-5 combines with J gene TRBJ2-5, with TRBD2 matching 12 bases. The CDR3 contains 15 residues. V dropped 4 bases and J dropped 3; count of bases not matched to a gene: 4. Germline V lookup: CDR1 SGHKS, CDR2 YYEKEE (reference sequence). CDR3 DNA: TGTGCCAGCAGCACGCGGACTAGCGGGGAAGAGACCCAGTACTTC. Encoded protein: CASSTRTSGEETQYF.

J is TRBJ1-4 and V is TRBV6-1, with 7 bases lining up with TRBD1. Germline values: CDR1 MNHNS, CDR2 SASEGT. V gave up 6 bases and J gave up 3 bases; unmatched junction bases: 10. There are 16 residues in the CDR3. CDR3 coding DNA: TGTGCCAGCAGCCTCACCACCGGGACAGCTAATGAAAAACTGTTTTTT. Its protein product is CASSLTTGTANEKLFF.

Worth noting for this clonotype: Relative to the germline gene, one junction end is altered; a read error may explain this. The chain uses TRBV5-3 and TRBJ2-1, with 7 bases fitting TRBD2. TRBV5-3 is annotated as an ORF whose role is uncertain. The CDR3 has 17 amino acids. CDR3 protein: CASSLPLRGSSYNEQFF. In nucleotides, the CDR3 is TGTGCCAGCAGCTTACCCTTGCGGGGGAGCTCCTACAATGAGCAGTTCTTC.

This sequence joins TRBV11-2 and TRBJ1-1, with D uncertain. This CDR3 has 14 residues. Trimming pared 1 base from V and 11 bases from J, leaving 17 bases between. CDR1 and CDR2 from the germline V gene are SGHAT and FQNNGV. CDR3 sequence (DNA): TGTGCCAGCAGCTTAGGAATAGACGGGAGGGCGGCTTTCTTT. It yields the protein CASSLGIDGRAAFF.

V usage is TRBV19 and J usage is TRBJ1-2; D possibly corresponds to TRBD1 (5 bases). Germline values: CDR1 LNHDA, CDR2 SQIVND (reference sequence). V gave up 5 bases and J gave up 6 bases, with 22 bases separating them. CDR3 length equals 16 residues. This CDR3 reads CASSPGRVFRGNGYTF. The CDR3 DNA sequence: TGTGCCAGTAGTCCGGGACGGGTATTTCGGGGGAATGGCTACACCTTC. The variable domain in full, with the rest retrieved from reference TRBV19 and TRBJ1-2, is DGGITQSPKYLFRKEGQNVTLSCEQNLNHDAMYWYRQDPGQGLRLIYYSQIVNDFQKGDIAEGYSVSREKKESFPLTVTSAQKNPTAFYLCASSPGRVFRGNGYTFGSGTRLTVV.

This clonotype was detected ten times or more. The chain combines TRBV7-9 with TRBJ2-3; D remains ambiguous. The germline CDR1 and CDR2 sequences are SEHNR and FQNEAQ (reference sequence). V shed 6 bases and J shed 0 bases, with 7 bases lying between them. The CDR3 sequence is 13 residues long. CDR3 DNA sequence: TGTGCCAGCAGTTCAAGTAGCACAGATACGCAGTATTTT. This codes for CASSSSSTDTQYF.

This clonotype was seen only a few times. V is TRBV12-3 or TRBV12-4 and J is TRBJ1-5, with 8 bases matching TRBD1. The length of the CDR3 is 14 residues. The ends lost 5 bases at V and 4 bases at J; junction bases unmatched: 4. The CDR3 sequence: CASSTGQGNQPQHF. The CDR3 coding sequence is TGTGCCAGCAGTACTGGACAGGGTAATCAGCCCCAGCATTTT.

V usage is TRBV18 and J usage is TRBJ2-3, with 7 bases matching TRBD2. The CDR3 contains 16 residues. Germline V gives CDR1 KGHSH, CDR2 LQKENI. V lost 4 bases to trimming and J lost 5 bases; unmatched junction nucleotides: 12. Here the CDR3 DNA reads TGTGCCAGCTCACGCCCGGGACGACTAGCCAGAGATACGCAGTATTTT. Protein sequence: CASSRPGRLARDTQYF.

This clonotype was counted only a few times. Germline and junction disagree at one end, which may indicate a read error. The CDR3: CASSLRALKPGTAGQDTQYF. The CDR3, as DNA: TGTGCCAGCAGTTTACGGGCCCTCAAACCGGGGACAGCGGGCCAAGATACCCAGTACTTC. This chain uses TRBV27 with TRBJ2-5; a weak D match, TRBD1 (7 bases). Germline values: CDR1 MNHEY, CDR2 SMNVEV (reference sequence). This CDR3 contains 20 residues.

This clonotype was observed a handful of times. This sequence joins TRBV20-1 and TRBJ2-2; D is perhaps TRBD2 (7 bases). CDR1 is DFQATT, CDR2 SNEGSKA, per germline (reference sequence). Between the trimmed V and J ends, which lost 0 bases and 6 bases, there was a span of 14 bases. The CDR3 is made up of 15 amino acids. This chain's CDR3 is CSAREERGAAGELFF. The CDR3 DNA reads TGCAGTGCTAGAGAGGAACGGGGGGCTGCCGGGGAGCTGTTTTTT.

The gene calls are TRBV5-6 and TRBJ1-3, with D possibly TRBD1 on 5 matching bases. V gave up 3 bases and J gave up 0 bases, with 10 bases separating them. Germline CDR1 reads SGHDT; CDR2 reads YYEEEE. This CDR3 spans 15 amino acids. The DNA for the CDR3 is TGTGCCAGCAGCTCGGGACGTATCTCTGGAAACACCATATATTTT. The encoded protein is CASSSGRISGNTIYF.

This clonotype was seen more than once but under ten times. This may arise from a read error, as a much more abundant clone is one base away. The V and J genes are TRBV29-1 and TRBJ2-1, with 7 bases lining up with TRBD2. Germline values: CDR1 SQVTM, CDR2 ANQGSEA. Germline trimming cut 2 bases from V and 10 bases from J; bases unmatched to any gene: 5. The length of the CDR3 is 12 residues. CDR3 bases: TGCAGCGTTGAAAGCGGGAAGAACGAGCAGTTCTTC. Translating it yields CSVESGKNEQFF.

This clonotype was counted between two and nine times. This rearrangement joins TRBV12-3 or TRBV12-4 to TRBJ2-7, with a weak D call TRBD2 (7 bases). The CDR3 runs 14 residues. V lost 7 bases and J 4 bases, leaving 17 bases between the germline ends. CDR3 coding DNA: TGTGCCAGCACTCAAAGGGGGGGGCTATACGAGCAGTACTTC. Amino acids: CASTQRGGLYEQYF.

The CDR3, as DNA: TGCGCCAGCGCCAAGGGGATCGGCTACGAGCAGTACTTC. It specifies CASAKGIGYEQYF. The V call is TRBV5-1, the J call TRBJ2-7, with a possible D match to TRBD1 (5 bases). Trimming stripped 7 bases from V and 3 bases from J, with 14 bases between. CDR3 length equals 13 residues. Germline V gives CDR1 SGHRS, CDR2 YFSETQ.